These 2 T cell receptor beta chains originate from one sample sequenced in a study of regulatory T cells in long-lasting Graves disease. Indicated time point: newly diagnosed GD, antithyroid drugs for less than 3 months. The TCR library used RNA extracted from PBMCs. Investigators prepared the TCR beta libraries by applying iRepertoire HTBI primers and Arm-PCR of CDR3 regions. TCRdb independently ran MiXCR on the multiplex PCR reads; one entry per CDR3 protein. The sample carries about 240,000 distinct CDR3 sequences, 20% recorded once. The sample consisted of peripheral blood mononuclear cells (PBMCs), taken at new diagnosis, from a patient treated with antithyroid drugs. Receptors were obtained from a female donor with Graves disease.

This clonotype is a singleton in its sample. The rearrangement joins TRBV28 to TRBJ1-5; 7 nucleotides agree with TRBD1. This CDR3 is 13 amino acids long. Germline-derived CDR1 and CDR2 are MDHEN and SYDVKM. V lost 9 bases and J lost 3; bases outside the gene matches: 5. The CDR3 sequence: CASETGANQPQHF. The DNA for the CDR3 is TGTGCCAGTGAAACAGGGGCCAATCAGCCCCAGCATTTT.

This clonotype was picked up many times. J is TRBJ2-3 and V is TRBV2; either TRBD1 or TRBD2 may supply D (6 bases each). The CDR3 length is 15 residues. With 7 bases removed from V and 0 bases from J, the gap between germline ends came to 14 bases. Germline CDR1 SNHLY, CDR2 FYNNEI. Written as DNA, the CDR3 is TGTGCCAGCACTAGGGGGGATCTAAGCACAGATACGCAGTATTTT. It codes for CASTRGDLSTDTQYF.